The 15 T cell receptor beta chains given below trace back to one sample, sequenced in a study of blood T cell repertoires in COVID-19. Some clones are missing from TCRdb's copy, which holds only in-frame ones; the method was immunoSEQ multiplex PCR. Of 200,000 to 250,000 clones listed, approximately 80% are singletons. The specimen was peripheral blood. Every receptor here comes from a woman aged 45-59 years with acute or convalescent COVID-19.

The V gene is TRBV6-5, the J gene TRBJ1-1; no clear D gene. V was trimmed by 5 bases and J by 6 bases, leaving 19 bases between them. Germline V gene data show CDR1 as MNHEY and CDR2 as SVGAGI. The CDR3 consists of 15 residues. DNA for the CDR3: TGTGCCAGCAGTAGCCTAAGTGTACCAGGCGCTGAAGCTTTCTTT. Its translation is CASSSLSVPGAEAFF.

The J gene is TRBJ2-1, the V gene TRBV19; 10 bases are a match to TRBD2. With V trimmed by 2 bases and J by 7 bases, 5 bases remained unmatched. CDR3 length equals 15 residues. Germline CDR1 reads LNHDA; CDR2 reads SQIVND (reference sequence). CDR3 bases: TGTGCCAGTAGTATACTAGCGGGAGTTGGGAATGAGCAGTTCTTC. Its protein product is CASSILAGVGNEQFF.

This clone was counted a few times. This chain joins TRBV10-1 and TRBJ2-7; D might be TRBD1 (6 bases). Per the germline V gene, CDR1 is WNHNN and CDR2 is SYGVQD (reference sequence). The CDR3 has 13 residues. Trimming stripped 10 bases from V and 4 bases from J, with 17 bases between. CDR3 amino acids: CAILGQRPYEQYF. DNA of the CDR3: TGCGCCATCCTTGGACAGCGACCTTACGAGCAGTACTTC.

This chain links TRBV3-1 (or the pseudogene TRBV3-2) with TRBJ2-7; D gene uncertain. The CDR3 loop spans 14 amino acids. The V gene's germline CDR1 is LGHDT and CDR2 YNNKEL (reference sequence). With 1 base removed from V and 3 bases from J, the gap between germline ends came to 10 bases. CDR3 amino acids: CASSQGLVVYEQYF. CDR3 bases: TGTGCCAGCAGCCAAGGGCTAGTCGTCTACGAGCAGTACTTC.

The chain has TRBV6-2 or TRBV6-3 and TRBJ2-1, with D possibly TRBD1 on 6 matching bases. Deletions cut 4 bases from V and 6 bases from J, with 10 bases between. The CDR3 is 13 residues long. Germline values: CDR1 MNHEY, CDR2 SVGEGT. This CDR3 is CASSFGQPNEQFF. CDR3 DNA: TGTGCCAGCAGTTTCGGACAGCCCAATGAGCAGTTCTTC.

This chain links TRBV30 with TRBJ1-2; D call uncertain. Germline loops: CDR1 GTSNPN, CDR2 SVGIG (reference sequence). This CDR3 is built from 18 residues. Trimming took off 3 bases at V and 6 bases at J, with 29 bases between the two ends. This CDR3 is CAWRHRSWGILRAHGYTF. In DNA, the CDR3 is TGTGCCTGGAGACATAGAAGTTGGGGTATTTTGAGGGCCCATGGCTACACCTTC.

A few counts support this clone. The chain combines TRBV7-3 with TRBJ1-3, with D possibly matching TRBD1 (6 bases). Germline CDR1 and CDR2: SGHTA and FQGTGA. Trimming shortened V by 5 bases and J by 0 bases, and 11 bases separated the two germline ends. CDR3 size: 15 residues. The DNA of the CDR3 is TGTGCCAGCAGCACGGACAGCGACTCTGGAAACACCATATATTTT. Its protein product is CASSTDSDSGNTIYF.

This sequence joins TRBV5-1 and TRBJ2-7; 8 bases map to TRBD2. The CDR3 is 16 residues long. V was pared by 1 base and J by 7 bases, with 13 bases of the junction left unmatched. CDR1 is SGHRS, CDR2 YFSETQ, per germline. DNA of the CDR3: TGCGCCAGCAGCTTGCACCAGTCAGCGGGAGCGGTGGAGCAGTACTTC. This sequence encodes CASSLHQSAGAVEQYF.

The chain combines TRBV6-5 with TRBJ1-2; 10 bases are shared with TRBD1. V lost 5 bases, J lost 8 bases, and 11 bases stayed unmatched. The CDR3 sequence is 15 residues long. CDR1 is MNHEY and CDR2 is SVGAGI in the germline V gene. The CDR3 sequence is CASSPRDRGLHGYTF. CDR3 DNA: TGTGCCAGCAGTCCCCGGGACAGGGGACTTCACGGCTACACCTTC.

CDR3 loop: CASSFPDRGFLETQYF. CDR3 nucleotides: TGTGCCAGCAGTTTCCCGGACAGGGGGTTTCTAGAGACCCAGTACTTC. J is TRBJ2-5 and V is TRBV28, with TRBD1 matching 10 bases. CDR1 and CDR2 (germline): MDHEN, SYDVKM. The CDR3 sequence is 16 residues long. The V segment lost 3 bases and the J segment 4 bases; nucleotides outside the gene matches: 8.

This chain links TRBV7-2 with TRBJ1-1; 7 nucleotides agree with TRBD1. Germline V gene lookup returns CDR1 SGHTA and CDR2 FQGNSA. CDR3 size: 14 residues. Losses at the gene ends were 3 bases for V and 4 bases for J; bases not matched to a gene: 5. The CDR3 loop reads CASSFSGGGTEAFF. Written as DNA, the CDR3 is TGTGCCAGCAGCTTCTCAGGGGGAGGCACTGAAGCTTTCTTT.

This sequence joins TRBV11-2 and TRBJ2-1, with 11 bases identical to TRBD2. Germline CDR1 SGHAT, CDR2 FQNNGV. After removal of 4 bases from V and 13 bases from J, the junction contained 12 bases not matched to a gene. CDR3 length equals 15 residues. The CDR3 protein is CASSSTSPSGGNQFF. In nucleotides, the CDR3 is TGTGCCAGCAGCTCCACGTCACCTAGCGGGGGGAATCAGTTCTTC.

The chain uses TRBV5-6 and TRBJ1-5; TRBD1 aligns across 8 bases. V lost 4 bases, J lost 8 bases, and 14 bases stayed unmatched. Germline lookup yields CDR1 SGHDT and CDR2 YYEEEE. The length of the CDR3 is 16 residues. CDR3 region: CASSTTYRDRTEPQHF. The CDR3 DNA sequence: TGTGCCAGCAGCACAACTTACCGGGACAGGACGGAGCCCCAGCATTTT. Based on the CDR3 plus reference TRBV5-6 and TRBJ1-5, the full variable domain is DAGVTQSPTHLIKTRGQQVTLRCSPKSGHDTVSWYQQALGQGPQFIFQYYEEEERQRGNFPDRFSGHQFPNYSSELNVNALLLGDSALYLCASSTTYRDRTEPQHFGDGTRLSIL.

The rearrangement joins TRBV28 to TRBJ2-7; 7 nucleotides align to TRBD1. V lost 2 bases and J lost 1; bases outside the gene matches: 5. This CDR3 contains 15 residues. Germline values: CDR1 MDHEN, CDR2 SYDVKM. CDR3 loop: CASSLTGAPSYEQYF. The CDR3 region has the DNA TGTGCCAGCAGTTTAACAGGGGCTCCATCCTACGAGCAGTACTTC.

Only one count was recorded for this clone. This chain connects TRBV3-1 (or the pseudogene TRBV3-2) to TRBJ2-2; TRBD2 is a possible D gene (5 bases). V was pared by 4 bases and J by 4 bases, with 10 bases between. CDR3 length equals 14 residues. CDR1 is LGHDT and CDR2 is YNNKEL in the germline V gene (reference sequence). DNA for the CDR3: TGTGCCAGCAGCCGAAAGGGAGCCACCGGGGAGCTGTTTTTT. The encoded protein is CASSRKGATGELFF.